The TCR beta chain described here comes from a study of CD8 T cells in Susac syndrome. Random hexamers were used to reverse transcribe the RNA input (about 0.5 to 1 ug). immunoSEQ multiplex PCR amplified TCR beta CDR3 across 54 Vbeta, 13 Jbeta. MiXCR, applied by TCRdb to the immunoSEQ multiplex PCR reads, yields one record per CDR3 protein. The table lists about 180,000 distinct CDR3 sequences, approximately 95% of them singletons. Germline-derived CDR1 and CDR2 are DFQATT and SNEGSKA (reference sequence). The CDR3 has 13 amino acids. V gave up 0 bases and J gave up 3 bases, with 9 bases separating them. Peripheral blood CD8+ and CD4+ T cells were profiled by TCR beta sequencing.

The rearrangement joins TRBV20-1 to TRBJ2-7; D is undetermined. The sequencing input was CD8+ T cells from PBMCs. This clonotype originated in a human donor with multiple sclerosis. In DNA, the CDR3 is TGCAGTGCTAGAGATGGGGTGGGCTACGAGCAGTACTTC. This encodes CSARDGVGYEQYF.